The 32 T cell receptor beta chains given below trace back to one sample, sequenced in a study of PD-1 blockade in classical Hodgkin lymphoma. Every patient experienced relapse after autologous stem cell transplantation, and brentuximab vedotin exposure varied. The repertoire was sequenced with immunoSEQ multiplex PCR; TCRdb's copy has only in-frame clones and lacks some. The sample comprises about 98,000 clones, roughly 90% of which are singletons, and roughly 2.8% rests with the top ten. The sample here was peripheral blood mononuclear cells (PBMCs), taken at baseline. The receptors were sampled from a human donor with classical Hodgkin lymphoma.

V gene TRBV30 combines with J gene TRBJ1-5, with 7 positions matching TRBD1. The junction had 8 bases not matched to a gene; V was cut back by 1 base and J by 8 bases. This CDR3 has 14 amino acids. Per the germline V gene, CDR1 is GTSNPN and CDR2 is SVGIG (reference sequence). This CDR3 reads CAWSGSQGREPQHF. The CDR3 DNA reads TGTGCCTGGAGTGGATCACAGGGGCGGGAGCCCCAGCATTTT.

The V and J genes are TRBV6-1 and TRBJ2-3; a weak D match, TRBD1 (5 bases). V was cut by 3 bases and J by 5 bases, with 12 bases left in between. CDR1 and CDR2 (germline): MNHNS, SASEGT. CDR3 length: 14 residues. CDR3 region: CASSEGQGIDTQYF. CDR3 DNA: TGTGCCAGCAGTGAGGGGCAGGGCATAGATACGCAGTATTTT.

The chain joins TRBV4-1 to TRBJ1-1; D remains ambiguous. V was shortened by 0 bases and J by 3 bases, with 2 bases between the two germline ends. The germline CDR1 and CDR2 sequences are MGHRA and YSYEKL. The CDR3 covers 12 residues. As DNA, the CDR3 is TGCGCCAGCAGCCAAGACTACACTGAAGCTTTCTTT. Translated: CASSQDYTEAFF.

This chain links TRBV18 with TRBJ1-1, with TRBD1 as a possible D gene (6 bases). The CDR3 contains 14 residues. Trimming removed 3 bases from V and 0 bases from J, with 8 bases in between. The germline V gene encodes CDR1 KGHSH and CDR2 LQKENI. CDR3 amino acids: CASSPGQMNTEAFF. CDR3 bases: TGTGCCAGCTCACCGGGACAAATGAACACTGAAGCTTTCTTT.

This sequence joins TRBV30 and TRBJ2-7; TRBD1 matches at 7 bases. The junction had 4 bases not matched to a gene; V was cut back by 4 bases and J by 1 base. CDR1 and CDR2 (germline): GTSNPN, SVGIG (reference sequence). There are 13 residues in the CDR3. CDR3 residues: CAWNTGQSYEQYF. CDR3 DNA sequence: TGTGCCTGGAATACGGGACAGTCCTACGAGCAGTACTTC.

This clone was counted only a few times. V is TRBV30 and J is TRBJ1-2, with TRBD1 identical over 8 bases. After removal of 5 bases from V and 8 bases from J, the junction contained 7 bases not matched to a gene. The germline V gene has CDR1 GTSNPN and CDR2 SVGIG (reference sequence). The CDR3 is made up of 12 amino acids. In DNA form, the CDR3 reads TGTGCCTGGGACAGGACAGGGAAAGGCTACACCTTC. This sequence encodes CAWDRTGKGYTF. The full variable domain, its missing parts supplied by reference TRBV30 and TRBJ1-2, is SQTIHQWPATLVQPVGSPLSLECTVEGTSNPNLYWYRQAAGRGLQLLFYSVGIGQISSEVPQNLSASRPQDRQFILSSKKLLLSDSGFYLCAWDRTGKGYTFGSGTRLTVV.

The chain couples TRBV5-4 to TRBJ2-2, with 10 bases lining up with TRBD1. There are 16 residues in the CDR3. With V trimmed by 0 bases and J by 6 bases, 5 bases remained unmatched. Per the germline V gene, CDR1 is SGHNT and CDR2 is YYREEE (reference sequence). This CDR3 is CASSLAPGQGSGELFF. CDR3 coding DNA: TGTGCCAGCAGCTTGGCGCCGGGACAGGGGTCCGGGGAGCTGTTTTTT.

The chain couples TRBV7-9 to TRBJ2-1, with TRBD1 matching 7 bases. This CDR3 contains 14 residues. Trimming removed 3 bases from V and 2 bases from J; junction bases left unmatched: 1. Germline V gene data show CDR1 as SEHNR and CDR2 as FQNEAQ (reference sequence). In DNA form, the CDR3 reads TGTGCCAGCAGCTTCGGGACAGCCTACAATGAGCAGTTCTTC. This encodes CASSFGTAYNEQFF.

CDR3 nucleotide sequence: TGTGCCAGCAGTTTGCAGGGGAGCGAGCAGTACTTC. Amino acids: CASSLQGSEQYF. This rearrangement joins TRBV28 to TRBJ2-7, with D possibly being TRBD1 (6 bases). Trimming removed 3 bases at V and 6 bases at J, with 9 bases between. In germline, CDR1 is MDHEN, CDR2 SYDVKM. The CDR3 covers 12 residues.

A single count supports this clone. The CDR3 nucleotides read TGCGCCAGCAGCTTGGGAGAAGAAAAACTGTTTTTT. Its protein product is CASSLGEEKLFF. The chain combines TRBV5-1 with TRBJ1-4; D is ambiguous. Looked up from germline, CDR1 is SGHRS and CDR2 is YFSETQ. Deletions cut 0 bases from V and 8 bases from J, with 5 bases between. CDR3 length: 12 residues.

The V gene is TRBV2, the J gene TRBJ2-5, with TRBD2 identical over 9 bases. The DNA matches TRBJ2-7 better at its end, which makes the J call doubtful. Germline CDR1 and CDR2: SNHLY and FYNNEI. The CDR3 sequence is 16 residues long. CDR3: CASSEGRGLASYEQYF. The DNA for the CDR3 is TGTGCCAGCAGTGAAGGTCGGGGACTAGCCTCCTACGAGCAGTACTTC.

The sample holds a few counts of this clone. In DNA form, the CDR3 reads TGTGCCTGGGGTACAGCAAACATGAACACTGAAGCTTTCTTT. Translating it yields CAWGTANMNTEAFF. The V and J genes are TRBV30 and TRBJ1-1; D remains ambiguous. CDR3 length: 14 residues. V was trimmed by 5 bases and J by 0 bases, leaving 13 bases between them. The V gene's germline CDR1 is GTSNPN and CDR2 SVGIG (reference sequence). The full variable domain, rest sourced from reference TRBV30 and TRBJ1-1, is SQTIHQWPATLVQPVGSPLSLECTVEGTSNPNLYWYRQAAGRGLQLLFYSVGIGQISSEVPQNLSASRPQDRQFILSSKKLLLSDSGFYLCAWGTANMNTEAFFGQGTRLTVV.

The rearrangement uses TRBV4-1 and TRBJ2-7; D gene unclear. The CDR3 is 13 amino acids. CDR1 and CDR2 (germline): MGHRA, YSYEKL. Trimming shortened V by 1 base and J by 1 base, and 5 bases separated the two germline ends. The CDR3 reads CASSQVQSYEQYF. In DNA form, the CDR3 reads TGCGCCAGCAGCCAAGTGCAGTCCTACGAGCAGTACTTC.

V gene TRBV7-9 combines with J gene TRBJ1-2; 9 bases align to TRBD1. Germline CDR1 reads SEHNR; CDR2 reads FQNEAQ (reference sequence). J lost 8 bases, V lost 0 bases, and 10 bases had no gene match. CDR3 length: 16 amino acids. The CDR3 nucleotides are TGTGCCAGCAGCTTAGCGTCTGGACAGGGGATTTACGGCTACACCTTC. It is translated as CASSLASGQGIYGYTF.

For the CDR3, the DNA is TGTGCCAGCAGTTTCCCTCCCCTAGGGGAGCAGTACTTC. This translates into CASSFPPLGEQYF. J is TRBJ2-7 and V is TRBV28; D gene uncertain. The V and J ends lost 3 bases and 7 bases respectively, with 13 bases between them. CDR3 length: 13 amino acids. CDR1 is MDHEN, CDR2 SYDVKM, per germline.

CDR3 sequence reads: CASCGRPCNEQFF. CDR3 nucleotide sequence: TGTGCCAGCTGCGGGCGACCCTGCAATGAGCAGTTCTTC. The rearrangement links TRBV7-3 to TRBJ2-1, with D maybe TRBD2 (5 bases). The CDR3 extends over 13 amino acids. V gave up 8 bases and J gave up 6 bases, with 14 bases separating them. Germline CDR1 and CDR2: SGHTA and FQGTGA. The full variable domain, completed using reference TRBV7-3 and TRBJ2-1, is GAGVSQTPSNKVTEKGKYVELRCDPISGHTALYWYRQSLGQGPEFLIYFQGTGAADDSGLPNDRFFAVRPEGSVSTLKIQRTERGDSAVYLCASCGRPCNEQFFGPGTRLTVL.

CDR3 nucleotides: TGTGCCATCAGTGATTGGACAGCCCAGGGAAACTATGGCTACACCTTC. This gives the protein CAISDWTAQGNYGYTF. J is TRBJ1-2 and V is TRBV10-3, with a possible D match to TRBD1 (6 bases). The germline V and J ends were trimmed by 3 bases and 2 bases, with 16 bases remaining between them. This CDR3 has 16 amino acids. Germline loops: CDR1 ENHRY, CDR2 SYGVKD.

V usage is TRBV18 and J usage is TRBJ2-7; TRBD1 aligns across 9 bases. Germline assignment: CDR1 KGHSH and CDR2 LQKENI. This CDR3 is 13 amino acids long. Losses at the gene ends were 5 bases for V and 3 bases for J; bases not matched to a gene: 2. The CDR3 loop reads CASSLGQGYEQYF. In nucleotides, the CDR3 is TGTGCCAGCTCATTGGGACAGGGCTACGAGCAGTACTTC.

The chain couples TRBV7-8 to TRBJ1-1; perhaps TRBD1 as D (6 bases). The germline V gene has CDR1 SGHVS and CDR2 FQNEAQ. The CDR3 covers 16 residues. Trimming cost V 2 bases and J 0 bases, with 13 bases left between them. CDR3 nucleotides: TGTGCCAGCAGCTTAACAGGGACGACTGTGAACACTGAAGCTTTCTTT. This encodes CASSLTGTTVNTEAFF. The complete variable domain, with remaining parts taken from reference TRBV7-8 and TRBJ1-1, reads GAGVSQSPRYKVAKRGQDVALRCDPISGHVSLFWYQQALGQGPEFLTYFQNEAQLDKSGLPSDRFFAERPEGSVSTLKIQRTQQEDSAVYLCASSLTGTTVNTEAFFGQGTRLTVV.

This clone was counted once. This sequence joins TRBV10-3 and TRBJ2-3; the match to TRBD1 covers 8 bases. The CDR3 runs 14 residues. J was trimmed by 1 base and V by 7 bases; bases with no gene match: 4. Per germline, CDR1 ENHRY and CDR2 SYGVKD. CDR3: CAITQTGGTDTQYF. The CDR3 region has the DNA TGTGCCATCACCCAGACAGGGGGCACAGATACGCAGTATTTT.

DNA for the CDR3: TGTGCCAGCAGAGTCGCAGGGGGCAACGACGAGCAGTACTTC. Its protein product is CASRVAGGNDEQYF. The V gene is TRBV28, the J gene TRBJ2-7; TRBD1 matches 8 bases. Germline CDR1 MDHEN, CDR2 SYDVKM. Trimming removed 6 bases from V and 5 bases from J; junction bases left unmatched: 9. This CDR3 has 14 amino acids.

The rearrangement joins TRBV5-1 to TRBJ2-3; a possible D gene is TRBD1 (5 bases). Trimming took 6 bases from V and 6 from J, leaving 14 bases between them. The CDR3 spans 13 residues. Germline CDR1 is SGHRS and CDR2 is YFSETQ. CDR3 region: CASKWGGADTQYF. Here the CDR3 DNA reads TGCGCCAGCAAGTGGGGCGGAGCGGATACGCAGTATTTT. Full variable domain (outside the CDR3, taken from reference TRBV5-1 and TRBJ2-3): KAGVTQTPRYLIKTRGQQVTLSCSPISGHRSVSWYQQTPGQGLQFLFEYFSETQRNKGNFPGRFSGRQFSNSRSEMNVSTLELGDSALYLCASKWGGADTQYFGPGTRLTVL.

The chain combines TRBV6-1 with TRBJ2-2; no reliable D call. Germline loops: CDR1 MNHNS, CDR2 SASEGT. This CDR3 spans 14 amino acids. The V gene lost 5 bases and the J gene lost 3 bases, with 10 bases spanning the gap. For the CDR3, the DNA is TGTGCCAGCAGTCACCTTCAGGACACCGGGGAGCTGTTTTTT. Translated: CASSHLQDTGELFF.

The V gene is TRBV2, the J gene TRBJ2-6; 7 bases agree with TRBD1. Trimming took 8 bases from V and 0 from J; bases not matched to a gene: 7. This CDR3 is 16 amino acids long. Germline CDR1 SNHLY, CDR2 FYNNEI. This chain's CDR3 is CASEWDSSSGANVLTF. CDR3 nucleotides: TGTGCCAGCGAGTGGGACAGCAGCTCTGGGGCCAACGTCCTGACTTTC. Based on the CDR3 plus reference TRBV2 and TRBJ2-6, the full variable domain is EPEVTQTPSHQVTQMGQEVILRCVPISNHLYFYWYRQILGQKVEFLVSFYNNEISEKSEIFDDQFSVERPDGSNFTLKIRSTKLEDSAMYFCASEWDSSSGANVLTFGAGSRLTVL.

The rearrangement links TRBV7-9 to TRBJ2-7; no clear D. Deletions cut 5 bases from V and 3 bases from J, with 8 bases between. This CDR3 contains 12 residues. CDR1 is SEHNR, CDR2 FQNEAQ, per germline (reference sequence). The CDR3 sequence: CASSEWGYEQYF. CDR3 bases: TGTGCCAGCAGCGAGTGGGGCTACGAGCAGTACTTC.

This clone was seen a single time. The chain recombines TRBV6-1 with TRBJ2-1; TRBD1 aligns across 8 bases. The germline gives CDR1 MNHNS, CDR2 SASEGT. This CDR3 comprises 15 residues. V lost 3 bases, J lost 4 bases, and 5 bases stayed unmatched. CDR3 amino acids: CASSEAGQDYNEQFF. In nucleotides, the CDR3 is TGTGCCAGCAGTGAGGCGGGACAGGATTACAATGAGCAGTTCTTC.

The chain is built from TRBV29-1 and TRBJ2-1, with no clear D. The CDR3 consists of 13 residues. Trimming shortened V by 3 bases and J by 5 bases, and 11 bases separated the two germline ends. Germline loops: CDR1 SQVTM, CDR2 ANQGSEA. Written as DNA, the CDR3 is TGCAGCGTTGATGTTCAGGTAGACAATGAGCAGTTCTTC. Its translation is CSVDVQVDNEQFF.

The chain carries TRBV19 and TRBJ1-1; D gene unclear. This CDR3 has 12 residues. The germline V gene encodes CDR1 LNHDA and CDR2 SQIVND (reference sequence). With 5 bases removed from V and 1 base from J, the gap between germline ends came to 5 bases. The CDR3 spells CASSFANTEAFF. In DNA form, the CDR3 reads TGTGCCAGTAGTTTCGCGAACACTGAAGCTTTCTTT.

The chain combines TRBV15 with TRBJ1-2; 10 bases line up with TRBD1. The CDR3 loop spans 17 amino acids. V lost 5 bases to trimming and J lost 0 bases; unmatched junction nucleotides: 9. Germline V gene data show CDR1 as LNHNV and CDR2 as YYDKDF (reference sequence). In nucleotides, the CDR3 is TGTGCCACCAGCGGCGACAGGGGGCGAACGACTAACTATGGCTACACCTTC. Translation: CATSGDRGRTTNYGYTF.

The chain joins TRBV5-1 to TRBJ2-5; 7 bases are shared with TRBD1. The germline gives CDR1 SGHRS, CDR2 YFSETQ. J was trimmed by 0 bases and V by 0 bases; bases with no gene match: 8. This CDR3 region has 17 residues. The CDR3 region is CASSLVLGTVYQETQYF. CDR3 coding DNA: TGCGCCAGCAGCTTGGTACTCGGGACAGTGTACCAAGAGACCCAGTACTTC.

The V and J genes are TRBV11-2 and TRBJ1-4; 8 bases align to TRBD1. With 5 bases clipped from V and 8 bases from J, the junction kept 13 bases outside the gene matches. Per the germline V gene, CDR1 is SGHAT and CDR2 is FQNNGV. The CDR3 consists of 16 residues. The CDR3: CASSQTGTGLKEKLFF. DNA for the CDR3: TGTGCCAGCAGCCAGACCGGGACAGGACTAAAAGAAAAACTGTTTTTT.

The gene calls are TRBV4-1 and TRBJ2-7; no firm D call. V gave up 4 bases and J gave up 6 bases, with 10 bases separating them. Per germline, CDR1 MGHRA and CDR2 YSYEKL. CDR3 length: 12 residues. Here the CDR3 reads CASSPSAREQYF. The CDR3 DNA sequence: TGCGCCAGCAGCCCATCAGCGCGCGAGCAGTACTTC.